The next 15 T cell receptor beta chains were all read from a single sample in a study of molecular identifiers for immune sequencing clone quantification. In TCRdb, the PCR reads were re-called with MiXCR into one record per CDR3 protein. The sample has some 13,000 distinct CDR3 sequences; roughly 16% are singletons. Sequencing used naive CD8+ T cells from blood, with Jurkat cell RNA spiked in. Subset reported: FACS-sorted CD8+CD4-CCR7+CD45RA+ naive T cells. The receptors shown here come from a human donor in good health. Some libraries in this study had Jurkat cell RNA spiked in.

This chain links TRBV27 with TRBJ2-5; D gene ambiguous. V shed 4 bases and J shed 0 bases, with 6 bases lying between them. Germline CDR1 reads MNHEY; CDR2 reads SMNVEV (reference sequence). The CDR3 has 13 amino acids. The CDR3 protein is CASSSPYQETQYF. Here the CDR3 DNA reads TGTGCCAGCAGTTCCCCGTACCAAGAGACCCAGTACTTC.

This clonotype was observed at least ten times. Germline and junction disagree at one end, which may indicate a read error. V gene TRBV7-9 combines with J gene TRBJ2-1; the D gene is possibly TRBD1 (5 bases). Germline lookup yields CDR1 SEHNR and CDR2 FQNEAQ (reference sequence). The CDR3 contains 14 residues. CDR3 sequence: CASSSGLSHNEQFF. The CDR3 nucleotides read TGTGCCAGCAGCTCAGGGCTCTCCCACAATGAGCAGTTCTTC.

In the case of this clonotype: The junction shows a germline mismatch at one end, possibly a read error. V is TRBV6-6 and J is TRBJ2-7; 9 nucleotides line up with TRBD1. This CDR3 spans 14 amino acids. Germline V gene lookup returns CDR1 MNHNY and CDR2 SVGAGI (reference sequence). CDR3 in amino acids: CASSAGTGTYEQCF. CDR3 DNA sequence: TGCGCCAGCAGTGCCGGGACAGGGACCTACGAGCAGTGCTTC.

This clonotype was counted ten times or more. The chain is built from TRBV6-6 and TRBJ1-2, with D possibly TRBD1 on 5 matching bases. The CDR3 length is 14 residues. V was clipped by 5 bases and J by 4 bases, with 14 bases between them. The germline V gene has CDR1 MNHNY and CDR2 SVGAGI (reference sequence). This CDR3 is CASSPIGGLYGYTF. The CDR3 DNA follows: TGTGCCAGCAGTCCCATCGGGGGACTCTATGGCTACACCTTC.

At least ten counts were recorded for this clonotype. This rearrangement joins TRBV15 to TRBJ1-3; D may be TRBD1 (6 bases). Trimming stripped 8 bases from V and 1 base from J, with 9 bases between. This CDR3 region has 13 residues. CDR1 and CDR2 from the germline V gene are LNHNV and YYDKDF (reference sequence). The CDR3 DNA sequence: TGTGCCACCGGCACAGGGTCTGGAAACACCATATATTTT. Translation: CATGTGSGNTIYF.

This clonotype qualifies as medium-sized (0.01 to 0.1%). The rearrangement uses TRBV7-9 and TRBJ2-2, with D unresolved. The CDR3 is made up of 12 amino acids. CDR1 is SEHNR and CDR2 is FQNEAQ in the germline V gene (reference sequence). V dropped 11 bases and J dropped 1 base, with 8 bases sitting between them. In DNA form, the CDR3 reads TGTGCCTCCCTCCTGAACACCGGGGAGCTGTTTTTT. Translating gives CASLLNTGELFF.

This clonotype was observed a few times. A clone one base away is much larger, so this may be a read error. The chain combines TRBV7-9 with TRBJ2-2; 7 bases align to TRBD1. This CDR3 is built from 17 residues. The V gene's germline CDR1 is SEHNR and CDR2 FQNEAQ (reference sequence). Here the CDR3 DNA reads TGTGTCAGCAGCCCTCCATCGGGACAGTCGAACACCGGGGAGCTGTTTTTT. Translating gives CVSSPPSGQSNTGELFF.

The table lists this clonotype with many counts. The chain is built from TRBV19 and TRBJ2-1; D gene unclear. CDR1 is LNHDA and CDR2 is SQIVND in the germline V gene (reference sequence). CDR3 length: 14 amino acids. V was shortened by 5 bases and J by 0 bases, with 8 bases between the two germline ends. The CDR3 region is CASSFSSSYNEQFF. As DNA, the CDR3 is TGTGCCAGTAGTTTTAGTAGCTCCTACAATGAGCAGTTCTTC.

Of note for this clonotype: At one of its ends the junction is not consistent with the germline gene, which may arise from a read error. The CDR3 DNA reads as TGTGCTAGTGGTTTGATATTGACGGATGGGGGACACGCTGAAGCTTCCTTT. Translating it yields CASGLILTDGGHAEASF. The chain carries TRBV12-5 and TRBJ1-1, with TRBD1 as a possible D gene (6 bases). Per the germline V gene, CDR1 is LGHNT and CDR2 is FRNRAP. This CDR3 spans 17 amino acids.

This clonotype is classed as medium-sized. The gene calls are TRBV6-5 and TRBJ1-2; TRBD1 might be the D (6 bases). V lost 2 bases and J 0 bases, leaving 10 bases between the germline ends. CDR1 and CDR2 from the germline V gene are MNHEY and SVGAGI. The CDR3 totals 15 residues. The CDR3: CASSYRQVPNYGYTF. Here the CDR3 DNA reads TGTGCCAGCAGTTACAGACAGGTCCCTAACTATGGCTACACCTTC.

In its sample, this clonotype ranks as medium-sized (0.01 to 0.1%). The chain combines TRBV27 with TRBJ2-1; 8 bases agree with TRBD2. Germline V gene lookup returns CDR1 MNHEY and CDR2 SMNVEV (reference sequence). The trim removed 7 bases at V and 4 bases at J, leaving 6 bases unmatched. The CDR3 runs 14 residues. CDR3 in DNA: TGTGCCAGCACCCAAGGGACTAGTTACAATGAGCAGTTCTTC. Its translation is CASTQGTSYNEQFF.

This clonotype was seen at least ten times. The gene calls are TRBV20-1 and TRBJ2-6; the D gene could be TRBD1 or TRBD2 (5 bases each). The ends were cut back, 1 base at V and 0 bases at J, with 16 bases in the middle. This CDR3 has 18 residues. In germline, CDR1 is DFQATT, CDR2 SNEGSKA (reference sequence). This CDR3 is CSARAMGETNSGANVLTF. The CDR3 region has the DNA TGCAGTGCTAGAGCCATGGGGGAAACCAACTCTGGGGCCAACGTCCTGACTTTC.

A note on this clonotype: A much larger clonotype is one base distant, so this may be a read error. This rearrangement joins TRBV29-1 to TRBJ1-1; D is undetermined. The germline V gene has CDR1 SQVTM and CDR2 ANQGSEA. The CDR3 has 12 residues. The V end was cut by 1 base, the J end by 6 bases, with 9 bases between. This CDR3 reads CSVEGYGSEAFF. CDR3 coding DNA: TGCAGCGTTGAAGGGTATGGGTCTGAAGCTTTCTTT.

With regard to this clonotype: This sequence may be a read error, since a much larger clone differs from it by one base. The V call is TRBV6-1, the J call TRBJ1-5; 7 nucleotides line up with TRBD1. Per germline, CDR1 MNHNS and CDR2 SASEGT. The CDR3 consists of 15 residues. The CDR3 sequence: CACSESDRDNQPQHF. In nucleotides, the CDR3 is TGTGCCTGCAGTGAATCTGACAGGGACAATCAGCCCCAGCATTTT.

By share of the sample, this clonotype is medium-sized. The V gene is TRBV6-5, the J gene TRBJ1-1; no clear D gene. Germline loops: CDR1 MNHEY, CDR2 SVGAGI. The CDR3 runs to 13 residues. Trimming removed 3 bases from V and 2 bases from J, with 7 bases in between. Here the CDR3 DNA reads TGTGCCAGCAGTTATCATACAAACACTGAAGCTTTCTTT. It codes for CASSYHTNTEAFF.